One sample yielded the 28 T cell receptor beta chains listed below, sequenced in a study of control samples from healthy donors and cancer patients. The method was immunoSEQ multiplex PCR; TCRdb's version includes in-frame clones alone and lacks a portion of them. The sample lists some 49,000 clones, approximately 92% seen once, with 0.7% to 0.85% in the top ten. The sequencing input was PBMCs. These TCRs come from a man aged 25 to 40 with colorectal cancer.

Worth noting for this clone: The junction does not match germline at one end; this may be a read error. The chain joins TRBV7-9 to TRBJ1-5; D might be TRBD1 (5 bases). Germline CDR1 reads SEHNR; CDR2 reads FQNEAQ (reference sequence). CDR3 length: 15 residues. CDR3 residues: CASSLGTLSDQPQHF. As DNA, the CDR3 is TGTGCCAGCAGTTTAGGGACTCTTAGCGATCAGCCCCAGCATTTT.

CDR3 residues: CASSSGLAAPNEQFF. Here the CDR3 DNA reads TGCGCCAGCAGCTCGGGACTAGCGGCCCCCAATGAGCAGTTCTTC. The chain couples TRBV5-1 to TRBJ2-1; 11 bases match TRBD2. Germline V gives CDR1 SGHRS, CDR2 YFSETQ. V lost 3 bases to trimming and J lost 6 bases; unmatched junction nucleotides: 5. The CDR3 sequence is 15 residues long.

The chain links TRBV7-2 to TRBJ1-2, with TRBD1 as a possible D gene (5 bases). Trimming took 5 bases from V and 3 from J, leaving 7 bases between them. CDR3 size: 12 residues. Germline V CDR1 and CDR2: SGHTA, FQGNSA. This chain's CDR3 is CASSRDDYGYTF. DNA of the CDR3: TGTGCCAGCAGCCGGGACGACTATGGCTACACCTTC.

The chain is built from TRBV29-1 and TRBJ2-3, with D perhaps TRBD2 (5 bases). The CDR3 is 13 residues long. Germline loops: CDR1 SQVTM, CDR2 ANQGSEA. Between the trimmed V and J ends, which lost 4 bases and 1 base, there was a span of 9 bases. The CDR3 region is CSVVSEGTDTQYF. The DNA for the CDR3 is TGCAGCGTTGTATCGGAGGGCACAGATACGCAGTATTTT.

CDR3 sequence (DNA): TGTGCCAGCAGCGGGGACAGGGGACACCTTAGCACAGATACGCAGTATTTT. Residues: CASSGDRGHLSTDTQYF. The chain has TRBV9 and TRBJ2-3; 10 bases fit TRBD1. The CDR3 length is 17 residues. CDR1 is SGDLS, CDR2 YYNGEE, per germline. J was trimmed by 0 bases and V by 3 bases; bases with no gene match: 7.

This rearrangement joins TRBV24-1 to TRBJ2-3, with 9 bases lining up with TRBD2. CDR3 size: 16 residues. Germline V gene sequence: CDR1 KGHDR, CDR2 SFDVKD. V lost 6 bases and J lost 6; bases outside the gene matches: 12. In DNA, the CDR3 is TGTGCCACCAGTCGGCGGGGCGGGGGGGCCCGGGATACGCAGTATTTT. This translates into CATSRRGGGARDTQYF.

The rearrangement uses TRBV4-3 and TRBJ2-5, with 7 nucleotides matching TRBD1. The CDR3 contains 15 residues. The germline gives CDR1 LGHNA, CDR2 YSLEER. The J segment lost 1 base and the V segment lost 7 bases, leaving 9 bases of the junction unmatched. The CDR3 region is CASTANRGSQETQYF. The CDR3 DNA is TGCGCCAGCACGGCAAACAGGGGTAGCCAAGAGACCCAGTACTTC.

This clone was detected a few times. The CDR3 region is CASSQNINTEAFF. The CDR3 bases are TGTGCCAGCAGCCAAAACATAAACACTGAAGCTTTCTTT. The chain recombines TRBV3-1 (or the pseudogene TRBV3-2) with TRBJ1-1, with D hard to call. Trimming took off 2 bases at V and 2 bases at J, with 6 bases between the two ends. From germline, CDR1 is LGHDT and CDR2 YNNKEL (reference sequence). CDR3 length: 13 residues.

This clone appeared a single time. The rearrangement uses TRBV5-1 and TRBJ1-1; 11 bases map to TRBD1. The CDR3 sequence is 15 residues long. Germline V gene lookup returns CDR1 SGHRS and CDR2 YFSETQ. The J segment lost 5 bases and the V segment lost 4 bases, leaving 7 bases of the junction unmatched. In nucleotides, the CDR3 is TGCGCCAGCAGCATCAATCGGGACAGGGGGACTGAAGCTTTCTTT. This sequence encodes CASSINRDRGTEAFF. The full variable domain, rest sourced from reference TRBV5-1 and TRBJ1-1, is KAGVTQTPRYLIKTRGQQVTLSCSPISGHRSVSWYQQTPGQGLQFLFEYFSETQRNKGNFPGRFSGRQFSNSRSEMNVSTLELGDSALYLCASSINRDRGTEAFFGQGTRLTVV.

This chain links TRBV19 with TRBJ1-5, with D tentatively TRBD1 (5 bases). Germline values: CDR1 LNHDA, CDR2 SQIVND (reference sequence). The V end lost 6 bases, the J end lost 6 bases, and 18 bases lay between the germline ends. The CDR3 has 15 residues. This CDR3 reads CASSPTARGTQPQHF. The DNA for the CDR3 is TGTGCCAGTAGCCCTACTGCTCGGGGGACTCAGCCCCAGCATTTT.

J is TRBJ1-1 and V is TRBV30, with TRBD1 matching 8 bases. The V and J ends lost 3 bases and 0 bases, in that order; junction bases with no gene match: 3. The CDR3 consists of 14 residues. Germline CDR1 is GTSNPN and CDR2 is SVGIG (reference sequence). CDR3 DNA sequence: TGTGCCTGGAGGGCAGGGGGCTTGAACACTGAAGCTTTCTTT. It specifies CAWRAGGLNTEAFF. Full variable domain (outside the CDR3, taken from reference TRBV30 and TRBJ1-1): SQTIHQWPATLVQPVGSPLSLECTVEGTSNPNLYWYRQAAGRGLQLLFYSVGIGQISSEVPQNLSASRPQDRQFILSSKKLLLSDSGFYLCAWRAGGLNTEAFFGQGTRLTVV.

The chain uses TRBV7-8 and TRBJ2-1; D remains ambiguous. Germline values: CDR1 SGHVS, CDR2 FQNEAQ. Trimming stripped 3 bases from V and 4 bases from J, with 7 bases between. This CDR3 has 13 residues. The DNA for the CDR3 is TGTGCCAGCAGCTTTGGGCAATACAATGAGCAGTTCTTC. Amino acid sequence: CASSFGQYNEQFF.

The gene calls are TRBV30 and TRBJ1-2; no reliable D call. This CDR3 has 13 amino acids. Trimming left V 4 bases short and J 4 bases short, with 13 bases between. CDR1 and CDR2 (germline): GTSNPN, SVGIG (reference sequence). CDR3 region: CAWNLGPAYGYTF. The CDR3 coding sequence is TGTGCCTGGAACCTCGGGCCGGCCTATGGCTACACCTTC.

CDR3 bases: TGCAGCGTCCAGAACCAAGAGACCCAGTACTTC. The encoded protein is CSVQNQETQYF. The chain links TRBV29-1 to TRBJ2-5; no clear D gene. The CDR3 is 11 amino acids. V gave up 6 bases and J gave up 0 bases, with 5 bases separating them. Germline CDR1 SQVTM, CDR2 ANQGSEA.

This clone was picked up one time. CDR3 nucleotides: TGTGCCAGCAGTGATTTTCAGGGAGAAACCGGGGAGCTGTTTTTT. Amino acid sequence: CASSDFQGETGELFF. V is TRBV2 and J is TRBJ2-2, with D possibly being TRBD1 or TRBD2 (5 bases each). CDR1 is SNHLY and CDR2 is FYNNEI in the germline V gene. This CDR3 has 15 residues. The V end lost 3 bases, the J end lost 5 bases, and 13 bases lay between the germline ends.

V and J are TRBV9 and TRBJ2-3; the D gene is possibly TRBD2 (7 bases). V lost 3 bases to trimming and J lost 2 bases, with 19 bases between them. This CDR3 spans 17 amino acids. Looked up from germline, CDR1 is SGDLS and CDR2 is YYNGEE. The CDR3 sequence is CASSAMWGGDYTDTQYF. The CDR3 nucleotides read TGTGCCAGCAGCGCAATGTGGGGGGGCGATTACACAGATACGCAGTATTTT. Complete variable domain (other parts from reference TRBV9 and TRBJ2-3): DSGVTQTPKHLITATGQRVTLRCSPRSGDLSVYWYQQSLDQGLQFLIQYYNGEERAKGNILERFSAQQFPDLHSELNLSSLELGDSALYFCASSAMWGGDYTDTQYFGPGTRLTVL.

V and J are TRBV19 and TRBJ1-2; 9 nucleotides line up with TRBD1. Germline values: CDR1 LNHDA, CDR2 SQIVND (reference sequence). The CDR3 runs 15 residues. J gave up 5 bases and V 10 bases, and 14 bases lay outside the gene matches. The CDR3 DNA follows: TGTGCCACCTTGGGGCGGACAGGGGATTTTTATGGCTACACCTTC. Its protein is CATLGRTGDFYGYTF.

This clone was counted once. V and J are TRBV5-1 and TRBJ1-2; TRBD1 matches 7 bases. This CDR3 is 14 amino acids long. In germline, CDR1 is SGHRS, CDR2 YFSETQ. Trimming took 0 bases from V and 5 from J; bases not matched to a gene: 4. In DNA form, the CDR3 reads TGCGCCAGCAGCTTGGATAGGGGGCTTTATGGCTACACCTTC. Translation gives CASSLDRGLYGYTF.

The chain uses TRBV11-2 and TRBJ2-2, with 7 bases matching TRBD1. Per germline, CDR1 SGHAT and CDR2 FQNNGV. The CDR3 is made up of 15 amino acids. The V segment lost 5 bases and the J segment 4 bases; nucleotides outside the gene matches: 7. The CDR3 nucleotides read TGTGCCAGCAGCCGCATTAGGGGGCCCACCGGGGAGCTGTTTTTT. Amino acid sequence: CASSRIRGPTGELFF.

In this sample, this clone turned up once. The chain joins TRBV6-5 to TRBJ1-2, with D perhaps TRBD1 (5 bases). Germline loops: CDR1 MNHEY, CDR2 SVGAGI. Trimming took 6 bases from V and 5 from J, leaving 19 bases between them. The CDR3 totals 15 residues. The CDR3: CASRIRDGRWYGYTF. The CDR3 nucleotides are TGTGCCAGCAGGATACGGGACGGGAGGTGGTATGGCTACACCTTC.

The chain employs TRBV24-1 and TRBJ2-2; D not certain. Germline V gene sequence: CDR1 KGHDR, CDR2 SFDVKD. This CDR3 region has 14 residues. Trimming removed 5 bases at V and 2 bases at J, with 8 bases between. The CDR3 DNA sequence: TGTGCCACCAGTGGCATAGGAAACACCGGGGAGCTGTTTTTT. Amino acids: CATSGIGNTGELFF.

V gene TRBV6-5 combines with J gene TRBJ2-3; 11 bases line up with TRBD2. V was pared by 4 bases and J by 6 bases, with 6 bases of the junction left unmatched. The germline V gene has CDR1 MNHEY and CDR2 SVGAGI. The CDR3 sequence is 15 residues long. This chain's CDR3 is CASSSLAGGVDTQYF. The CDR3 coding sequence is TGTGCCAGCAGTTCTTTAGCGGGGGGGGTGGATACGCAGTATTTT.

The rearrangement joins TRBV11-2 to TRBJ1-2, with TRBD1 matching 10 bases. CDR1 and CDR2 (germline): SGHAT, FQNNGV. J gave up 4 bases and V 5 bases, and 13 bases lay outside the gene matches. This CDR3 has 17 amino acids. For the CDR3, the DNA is TGTGCCAGCAGCAGATCGGGACAGGGGAATCTATTCTATGGCTACACCTTC. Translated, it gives CASSRSGQGNLFYGYTF.

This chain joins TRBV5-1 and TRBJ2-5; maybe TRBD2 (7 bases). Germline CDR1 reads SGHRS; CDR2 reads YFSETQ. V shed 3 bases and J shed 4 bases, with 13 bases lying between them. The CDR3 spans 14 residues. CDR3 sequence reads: CASSYGGPGETQYF. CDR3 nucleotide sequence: TGCGCCAGCAGCTACGGGGGGCCGGGAGAGACCCAGTACTTC. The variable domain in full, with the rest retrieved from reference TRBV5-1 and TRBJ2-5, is KAGVTQTPRYLIKTRGQQVTLSCSPISGHRSVSWYQQTPGQGLQFLFEYFSETQRNKGNFPGRFSGRQFSNSRSEMNVSTLELGDSALYLCASSYGGPGETQYFGPGTRLLVL.

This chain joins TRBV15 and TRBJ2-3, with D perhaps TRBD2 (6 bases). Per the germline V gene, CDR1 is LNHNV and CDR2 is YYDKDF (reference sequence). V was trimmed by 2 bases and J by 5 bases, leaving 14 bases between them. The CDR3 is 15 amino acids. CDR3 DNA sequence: TGTGCCACCAGCAGACTAGCGAATGTCAGAGATACGCAGTATTTT. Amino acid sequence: CATSRLANVRDTQYF.

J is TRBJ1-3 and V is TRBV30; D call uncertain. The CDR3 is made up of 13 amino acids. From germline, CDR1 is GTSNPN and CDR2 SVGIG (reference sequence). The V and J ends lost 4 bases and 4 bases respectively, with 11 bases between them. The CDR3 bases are TGTGCCTGGAATACTGGGAACGGAAACACCATATATTTT. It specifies CAWNTGNGNTIYF.

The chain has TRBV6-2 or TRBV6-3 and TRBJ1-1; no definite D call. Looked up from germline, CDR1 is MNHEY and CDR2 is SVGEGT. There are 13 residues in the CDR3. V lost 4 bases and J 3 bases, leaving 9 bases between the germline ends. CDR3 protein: CASSSAGHTEAFF. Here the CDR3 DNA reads TGTGCCAGCAGTTCGGCCGGCCACACTGAAGCTTTCTTT.

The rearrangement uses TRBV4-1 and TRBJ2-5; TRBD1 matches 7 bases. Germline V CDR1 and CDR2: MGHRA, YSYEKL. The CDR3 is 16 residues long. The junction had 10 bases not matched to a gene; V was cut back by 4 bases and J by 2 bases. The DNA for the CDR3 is TGCGCCAGCAGCCTAGGGGACAGCGGCTTTCAAGAGACCCAGTACTTC. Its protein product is CASSLGDSGFQETQYF.